The clone carrying this TCR beta chain was counted between two and nine times. No antigen is known for it. This record belongs to a study of blood T cells in healthy people across ages. Findings of the study overall: CMV status of donors was unknown, possibly confounding expanded clonotype changes.

The draw of peripheral blood yielded 8.5 to 10 milliliters from each donor. The CDR3 has 11 amino acids. Germline values: CDR1 LGHNA, CDR2 YNFKEQ. Trimming took 3 bases from V and 3 from J, leaving 2 bases between them. A second PCR of 7 to 11 cycles used a sample-barcoded 5' primer and a J-beta primer mix. Through a template-switch adaptor with 12 random nucleotides, each cDNA molecule received a tag. TCRdb re-analysed the 5' RACE reads in MiXCR, keeping a single row per CDR3 protein. The table has 700,000 or so distinct CDR3 sequences, around two fifths seen once; the top ten hold 25% to 30%. The specimen was blood. The V call is TRBV4-2, the J call TRBJ1-1; D gene unclear. This receptor was obtained from a man older than 75 in good health. CDR3 sequence reads: CASSQYTEAFF. Written as DNA, the CDR3 is TGTGCCAGCAGCCAGTACACTGAAGCTTTCTTT.